The clone carrying this T cell receptor beta chain appeared a few times. The antigen is not known. These data come from a study of T cells in Graves' hyperthyroidism and ophthalmopathy. Study findings and constraints: Among thyroid clonotypes expanded above 0.001, most also appeared in blood.

PBMCs were collected from a roughly 10 ml volume of fresh peripheral blood. What was amplified from RNA transcripts were TCR beta CDR3 regions. First-round RT-PCR targeting the TCR CDR3 was performed with the HTBI primer set. TCRdb reprocessed the multiplex PCR reads via MiXCR and lists one record per CDR3 protein. The repertoire holds nearly 600,000 distinct CDR3 sequences, roughly 14% seen once, with 5% to 7% in the top ten. The length of the CDR3 is 15 residues. V lost 1 base to trimming and J lost 4 bases; unmatched junction nucleotides: 3. Germline values: CDR1 MGHRA, CDR2 YSYEKL. The chain recombines TRBV4-1 with TRBJ2-7; 11 nucleotides align to TRBD2. The TCR originated in a woman aged 25 to 39 with Graves' hyperthyroidism that later progressed to Graves' ophthalmopathy. Sample: blood. CDR3 protein: CASSQAGTSGYEQYF. The CDR3 bases are TGCGCCAGCAGCCAAGCCGGGACTAGCGGATACGAGCAGTACTTC.